This T cell receptor (beta chain) was documented in a study of early T cells in non-severe SARS-CoV-2 infection. Whole-study context: The chains were unpaired, and the sequenced material was bulk RNA from unsorted whole blood. Overall study findings and caveats: Matching against VDJdb likely underestimated virus-specific expansions, favoring anti-spike CD8.

V shed 1 base and J shed 2 bases, with 16 bases lying between them. Germline V lookup: CDR1 LGHNA, CDR2 YSLEER. This CDR3 comprises 17 residues. cDNA molecules, individually, were tagged with unique molecular identifiers. TCRdb reprocessed the 5' RACE reads via MiXCR and lists one record per CDR3 protein. This table holds 55,000 to 75,000 distinct CDR3 sequences, over 8% found once. Only a few counts were recorded for this clonotype. The antigen remains undetermined. This TCR came from an adult who was a healthcare worker with PCR-confirmed SARS-CoV-2 infection or an uninfected control (not recorded which). Sample: whole blood, taken at baseline. The chain couples TRBV4-3 to TRBJ2-3; D call uncertain. The CDR3 loop is CASSQVIRLPNTDTQYF. For the CDR3, the DNA is TGCGCCAGCAGCCAAGTTATAAGGCTACCTAACACAGATACGCAGTATTTT.